This TCR beta chain was identified during a study of shared clonotypes between healthy human individuals. Study results and limitations: Investigators expected sequencing depth to affect clonotype sharing among donors.

This clone was detected only a few times. Its target is not known. The CDR3 is 13 residues long. Trimming stripped 2 bases from V and 4 bases from J, with 9 bases between. CDR1 GTSNPN and CDR2 SVGIG come from the germline V gene (reference sequence). When samples were unsorted, some 84 million PBMCs were used for genomic DNA. The sequenced material, unsorted PBMC DNA, was run on ten immunoSEQ deep assay plates. Measured with immunoSEQ multiplex PCR; TCRdb has only the in-frame clones, and not every one. The sample contains 400,000 to 600,000 clones, 75% to 80% of which appear only once. The chain recombines TRBV30 with TRBJ1-5; D remains unclear. The material sequenced was PBMCs. The receptor's source is a woman aged 40 to 50 in good health. Some clones in this sample may be carry-over from other donors' samples. The DNA of the CDR3 is TGTGCCTGGAGTCCGACTGCTAATCAGCCCCAGCATTTT. This translates into CAWSPTANQPQHF.